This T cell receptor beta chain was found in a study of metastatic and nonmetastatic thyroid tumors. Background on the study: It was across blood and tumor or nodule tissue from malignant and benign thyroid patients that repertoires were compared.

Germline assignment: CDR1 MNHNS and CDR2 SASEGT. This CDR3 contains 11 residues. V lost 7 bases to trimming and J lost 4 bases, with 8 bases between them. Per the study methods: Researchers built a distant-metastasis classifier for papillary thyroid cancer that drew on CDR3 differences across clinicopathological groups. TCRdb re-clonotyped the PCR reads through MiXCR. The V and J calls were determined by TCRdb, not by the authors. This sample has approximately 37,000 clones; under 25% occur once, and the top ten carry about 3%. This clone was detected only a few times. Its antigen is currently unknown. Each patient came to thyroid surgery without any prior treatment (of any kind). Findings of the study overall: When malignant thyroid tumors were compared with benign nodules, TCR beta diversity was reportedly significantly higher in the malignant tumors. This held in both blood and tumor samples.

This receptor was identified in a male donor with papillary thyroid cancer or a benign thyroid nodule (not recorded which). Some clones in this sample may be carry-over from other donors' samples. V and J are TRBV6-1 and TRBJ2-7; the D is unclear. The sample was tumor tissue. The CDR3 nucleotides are TGTGCCAGCACTTTGAGGTACGAGCAGTACTTC. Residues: CASTLRYEQYF.